Below are 20 T cell receptor beta chains sequenced from a single sample in a study of cytomegalovirus exposure and HLA in healthy donors. PCR involved 60 Vbeta and 13 Jbeta primers. Method: immunoSEQ multiplex PCR; TCRdb's copy keeps in-frame clones and lacks some. The data show 150,000 to 200,000 clones, roughly 80% seen once. Sequencing was performed on PBMCs. These receptors were obtained from a man aged 30-40 years in good health and CMV-seropositive.

This rearrangement joins TRBV4-3 to TRBJ1-1; D perhaps matches TRBD1 (6 bases). Between the trimmed V and J ends, which lost 6 bases and 5 bases, there was a span of 16 bases. Germline V lookup: CDR1 LGHNA, CDR2 YSLEER. There are 14 residues in the CDR3. CDR3 sequence (DNA): TGCGCCAGCAGACTACAGGGCAAAAATACTGAAGCTTTCTTT. It translates to CASRLQGKNTEAFF.

This chain connects TRBV19 to TRBJ1-1; no firm D call. The CDR3 sequence is 13 residues long. Germline loops: CDR1 LNHDA, CDR2 SQIVND (reference sequence). Trimming pared 3 bases from V and 6 bases from J, leaving 11 bases between. The CDR3 region has the DNA TGTGCCAGTAGTATTGGCGGCCGCGCTGAAGCTTTCTTT. Translating gives CASSIGGRAEAFF. Full variable domain (outside the CDR3, taken from reference TRBV19 and TRBJ1-1): DGGITQSPKYLFRKEGQNVTLSCEQNLNHDAMYWYRQDPGQGLRLIYYSQIVNDFQKGDIAEGYSVSREKKESFPLTVTSAQKNPTAFYLCASSIGGRAEAFFGQGTRLTVV.

This clone was observed a few times. The V and J genes are TRBV5-1 and TRBJ2-1; TRBD1 aligns across 12 bases. CDR1 is SGHRS, CDR2 YFSETQ, per germline. The CDR3 has 17 residues. V shed 4 bases and J 8 bases; nucleotides not matched to a gene: 13. This CDR3 reads CASSETGTGGGFDEQFF. CDR3 nucleotide sequence: TGCGCCAGCAGCGAAACCGGGACAGGGGGCGGGTTCGATGAGCAGTTCTTC.

The chain uses TRBV28 and TRBJ1-3, with 10 bases identical to TRBD1. The germline V gene has CDR1 MDHEN and CDR2 SYDVKM. This CDR3 is 16 amino acids long. Trimming removed 7 bases from V and 0 bases from J; junction bases left unmatched: 6. In nucleotides, the CDR3 is TGTGCCAGCAACCGACAGGGGGCGAGCTCTGGAAACACCATATATTTT. Translated, it gives CASNRQGASSGNTIYF.

This chain links TRBV4-3 with TRBJ2-5; D is possibly TRBD2 (6 bases). The CDR3 sequence is 16 residues long. Trimming took 4 bases from V and 5 from J, leaving 20 bases between them. In germline, CDR1 is LGHNA, CDR2 YSLEER. The CDR3 protein is CASSPNARGRGETQYF. The CDR3 nucleotides are TGCGCCAGCAGCCCCAATGCGCGTGGCCGGGGGGAGACCCAGTACTTC.

This chain joins TRBV6-4 and TRBJ2-1; D perhaps matches TRBD2 (6 bases). Germline CDR1 reads MRHNA; CDR2 reads SNTAGT. This CDR3 is built from 13 residues. V gave up 0 bases and J gave up 9 bases, with 9 bases separating them. The CDR3 here is CASSDSRGSEQFF. The CDR3 bases are TGTGCCAGCAGTGACTCGCGGGGTAGTGAGCAGTTCTTC.

V is TRBV5-1 and J is TRBJ2-5, with 7 bases that match TRBD1. CDR1 SGHRS and CDR2 YFSETQ come from the germline V gene. V shed 3 bases and J 3 bases; nucleotides not matched to a gene: 8. The CDR3 is made up of 15 amino acids. CDR3 sequence reads: CASSSQFDREETQYF. The CDR3 DNA reads as TGCGCCAGCAGCTCACAATTCGACAGGGAAGAGACCCAGTACTTC. Full variable domain (remainder filled in from reference TRBV5-1 and TRBJ2-5): KAGVTQTPRYLIKTRGQQVTLSCSPISGHRSVSWYQQTPGQGLQFLFEYFSETQRNKGNFPGRFSGRQFSNSRSEMNVSTLELGDSALYLCASSSQFDREETQYFGPGTRLLVL.

This rearrangement joins TRBV27 to TRBJ2-1; TRBD2 matches at 14 bases. Germline CDR1 MNHEY, CDR2 SMNVEV (reference sequence). CDR3 length: 18 amino acids. With 3 bases clipped from V and 8 bases from J, the junction kept 12 bases outside the gene matches. The CDR3 nucleotides read TGTGCCAGCAGTTTCGGGTCGGGGACTAGCGGGAGTAGGGATGAGCAGTTCTTC. Translation gives CASSFGSGTSGSRDEQFF.

V usage is TRBV7-9 and J usage is TRBJ2-5; D might be TRBD1 (6 bases). The DNA matches TRBJ2-7 better at its end, which makes the J call doubtful. CDR1 SEHNR and CDR2 FQNEAQ come from the germline V gene (reference sequence). The CDR3 contains 14 residues. CDR3 nucleotides: TGTGCCAGCAGCTTAGAGGACAGAACTTACGAGCAGTACTTC. This encodes CASSLEDRTYEQYF.

This chain joins TRBV7-3 and TRBJ1-1; D is possibly TRBD1 (5 bases). Trimming pared 2 bases from V and 3 bases from J, leaving 7 bases between. Germline values: CDR1 SGHTA, CDR2 FQGTGA. This CDR3 is 13 amino acids long. Written as DNA, the CDR3 is TGTGCCAGCAGCTTATTCAGGGACACTGAAGCTTTCTTT. Its protein is CASSLFRDTEAFF.

The chain combines TRBV19 with TRBJ2-5; D is perhaps TRBD1 (6 bases). The CDR3 consists of 14 residues. Germline loops: CDR1 LNHDA, CDR2 SQIVND (reference sequence). The V end was cut by 4 bases, the J end by 4 bases, with 13 bases between. In DNA, the CDR3 is TGTGCCAGTAGTACCCAGGGGTTGGGAGAGACCCAGTACTTC. Translated, it gives CASSTQGLGETQYF.

The chain employs TRBV5-6 and TRBJ2-1, with a tentative D call TRBD2 (5 bases). The CDR3 has 14 amino acids. Germline V gives CDR1 SGHDT, CDR2 YYEEEE. V dropped 2 bases and J dropped 7 bases, with 13 bases sitting between them. The DNA of the CDR3 is TGTGCCAGCAGCTTTCCAGCGGCGGTTAATGAGCAGTTCTTC. Translation gives CASSFPAAVNEQFF.

The chain couples TRBV7-9 to TRBJ2-3; D call uncertain. The germline CDR1 and CDR2 sequences are SEHNR and FQNEAQ (reference sequence). V lost 7 bases to trimming and J lost 7 bases, with 15 bases between them. CDR3 length: 13 amino acids. The CDR3 sequence is CASKEALVNTQYF. CDR3 bases: TGTGCCAGCAAAGAGGCCCTAGTGAATACGCAGTATTTT.

The chain has TRBV28 and TRBJ2-7; D might be TRBD1 (6 bases). The V gene's germline CDR1 is MDHEN and CDR2 SYDVKM. V gave up 6 bases and J gave up 1 base, with 16 bases separating them. The CDR3 is 15 residues long. The CDR3 DNA is TGTGCCAGCAGCCGAACAGGGTTGGGGTCCTACGAGCAGTACTTC. Protein sequence: CASSRTGLGSYEQYF. The full variable domain, with the rest looked up from reference TRBV28 and TRBJ2-7, is DVKVTQSSRYLVKRTGEKVFLECVQDMDHENMFWYRQDPGLGLRLIYFSYDVKMKEKGDIPEGYSVSREKKERFSLILESASTNQTSMYLCASSRTGLGSYEQYFGPGTRLTVT.

This rearrangement joins TRBV2 to TRBJ2-7; D gene ambiguous. Germline-derived CDR1 and CDR2 are SNHLY and FYNNEI. The CDR3 is made up of 15 amino acids. Deletions cut 2 bases from V and 3 bases from J, with 14 bases between. CDR3 region: CASSEYLGRDYEQYF. The CDR3 nucleotides are TGTGCCAGCAGTGAATATTTGGGCAGAGACTACGAGCAGTACTTC.

The table lists this clone with a count of one. The chain uses TRBV2 and TRBJ2-5; the match to TRBD1 covers 7 bases. V gave up 7 bases and J gave up 5 bases; unmatched junction bases: 4. CDR1 is SNHLY and CDR2 is FYNNEI in the germline V gene. The CDR3 loop spans 12 amino acids. The CDR3, as DNA: TGTGCCAGCAACAGGGGTCTGGAGACCCAGTACTTC. Protein product: CASNRGLETQYF.

The chain joins TRBV5-1 to TRBJ2-1, with 11 bases that match TRBD2. Germline V gene sequence: CDR1 SGHRS, CDR2 YFSETQ. This CDR3 is built from 16 residues. The V segment lost 0 bases and the J segment 10 bases; nucleotides outside the gene matches: 9. DNA of the CDR3: TGCGCCAGCAGCTTGGTTTCTAGCGGGAGGCGAGGGGAGCAGTTCTTC. The encoded protein is CASSLVSSGRRGEQFF.

V gene TRBV5-1 combines with J gene TRBJ2-2; the match to TRBD1 covers 7 bases. The V gene's germline CDR1 is SGHRS and CDR2 YFSETQ. This CDR3 region has 14 residues. The V segment lost 6 bases and the J segment 6 bases; nucleotides outside the gene matches: 8. The CDR3 loop reads CASTGGDWAGELFF. CDR3 nucleotide sequence: TGCGCCAGCACAGGGGGAGATTGGGCCGGGGAGCTGTTTTTT.

This chain joins TRBV5-6 and TRBJ2-7; 9 bases line up with TRBD2. The CDR3 sequence is 15 residues long. The germline CDR1 and CDR2 sequences are SGHDT and YYEEEE. V shed 0 bases, J shed 4 bases, and the junction held 5 bases outside the gene matches. CDR3 amino acids: CASSLASGGQYEQYF. CDR3 DNA: TGTGCCAGCAGCTTGGCCAGCGGGGGGCAATACGAGCAGTACTTC.

The chain couples TRBV4-2 to TRBJ2-2, with D hard to call. With 1 base removed from V and 6 bases from J, the gap between germline ends came to 21 bases. This CDR3 has 18 residues. Looked up from germline, CDR1 is LGHNA and CDR2 is YNFKEQ. The CDR3 loop is CASSQAVGRAAVPGELFF. In DNA form, the CDR3 reads TGTGCCAGCAGCCAAGCTGTCGGCCGCGCGGCGGTCCCCGGGGAGCTGTTTTTT.